This TCR beta chain was observed in a study of T cell responses to AZD1222 COVID-19 vaccine (dated by TCRdb to the early 2020s). Broadly, across the study: AZD1222 recipients given second doses at about 4 weeks or at about 12 weeks were pooled, since spike-specific TCR depth and breadth were not found to differ between the two schedules. TCR sequencing was performed for 230 to 250 trial participants, of whom roughly 200 were given two doses of AZD1222 and around 25 were given two doses of MenACWY control vaccine. Trial participants were enrolled by age into subgroups of 18-55, 56-69 and 70-plus years, and 148, 28 and 57 TCR-sequenced participants, respectively, were included in these subgroups. Results the study describes overall, beyond this receptor: Spike-specific TCR breadth and depth rose significantly after two AZD1222 doses compared with day 0 and with MenACWY recipients. In the small 56-69-year group, the increase in depth fell short of significance, most likely because of low power. Most participants were white British and females outnumbered males, and the authors suggested that clonal diversity may have been underestimated. No day 14 peak-response samples were available, so repertoires were characterized only after the peak T cell response. Conclusions about previously exposed vaccinees are limited, since just a handful of AZD1222 recipients were seropositive for SARS-CoV-2 at baseline. Vaccine-associated CD4 TCRs spanned the whole spike protein, with dominant responses in regions 160-218 and 743-854. Nearly half of unique spike-specific TCRs reportedly recognized epitopes outside regions mutated in the B.1.351 and B.1.1.7 variants.

In the case of this clone: Its antigen target is currently unknown. No base qualities exist here, and no much larger clone lies one base off it.

The CDR3 regions of human TCRbeta chains were analyzed by immunosequencing. Processing in the source paper ran as follows. Repertoire TCRs were matched against a reference library of SARS-CoV-2-specific TCRs generated with the MIRA antigen-specificity platform. Breadth meant the fraction of unique TCRs that were SARS-CoV-2-associated, whereas depth meant the fraction of total T cells that were SARS-CoV-2-associated. Using the MIRA data, each spike-specific TCR was mapped to the spike region that the TCR reacts to and placed in a CD4 or CD8 class. Log10-transformed breadth and depth values were compared by one-way ANOVA with Sidak's multiple comparisons tests. TCRdb's version of the immuneACCESS table is confined to in-frame rearrangements and falls short of the full clone set. An unresolved V gene accounts for under half of the shortfall where checked; the remainder is of unknown origin. The V and J calls and clone size come from that table; D and trimming were worked out from the DNA. Counted in this sample were roughly 260,000 clones; 85% to 95% of them appeared once. In total, the top ten clones hold roughly 0.6% of the sample.

The time point label, read with the paper, signifies: baseline before first vaccination. Vaccinee samples came from UK trials COV001 and COV002, including a single-blind randomized controlled phase 2/3 trial of AZD1222 (ChAdOx1 nCoV-19) in healthy adults. For TCRbeta chain sequencing, PBMC samples were collected from trial participants at day 0 and at day 28 after the second dose. V sheds 4 bases and J sheds 7 bases, leaving 15 bases between their ends. There are 15 amino acids in the CDR3, from cysteine to phenylalanine inclusive. Only CDR3 DNA remains: 45 bases, in frame from the first base. For CDR1 and CDR2, the germline V gene lists SGHRS and YFSETQ.

The sequence is built from TRBV5-1 and TRBJ1-6; a tentative D match to TRBD1 spans 5 bases. The input for sequencing was peripheral blood, taken on day 0 of AZD1222 vaccination. The TCR comes from an adult in good health. The DNA sequence is TGCGCCAGCAGCGGGGGGGTATTGAGCAATTCACCCCTCCACTTT. Its translation is CASSGGVLSNSPLHF.